The TCR beta chain described here comes from a study of chemoradiotherapy in HPV16-positive cancers. Sequencing used immunoSEQ multiplex PCR; TCRdb keeps in-frame clones, though not all of them. This table holds around 62,000 clones, about nine tenths found once. Here the sequenced sample was blood, taken from a patient who underwent chemoradiotherapy. The clonotype originates from a human donor with HPV-associated anogenital cancer.

The CDR3 sequence: CASSSILAGVVEQFF. The CDR3 nucleotides are TGCGCCAGCAGCAGCATTTTAGCGGGAGTGGTTGAGCAGTTCTTC. This chain connects TRBV4-1 to TRBJ2-1; 9 nucleotides align to TRBD2. In germline, CDR1 is MGHRA, CDR2 YSYEKL. V shed 5 bases, J shed 9 bases, and the junction held 11 bases outside the gene matches. This CDR3 is 15 amino acids long.